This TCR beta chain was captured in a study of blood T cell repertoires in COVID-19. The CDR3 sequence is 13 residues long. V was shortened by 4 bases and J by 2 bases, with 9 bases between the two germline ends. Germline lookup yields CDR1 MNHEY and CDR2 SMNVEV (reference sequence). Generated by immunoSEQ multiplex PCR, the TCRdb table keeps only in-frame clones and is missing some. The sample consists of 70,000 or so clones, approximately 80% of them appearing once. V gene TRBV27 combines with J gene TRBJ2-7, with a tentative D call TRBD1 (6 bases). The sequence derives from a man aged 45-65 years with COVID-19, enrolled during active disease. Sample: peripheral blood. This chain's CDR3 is CASSSGQPYEQYF. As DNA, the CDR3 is TGTGCCAGCAGTTCCGGACAGCCCTACGAGCAGTACTTC.